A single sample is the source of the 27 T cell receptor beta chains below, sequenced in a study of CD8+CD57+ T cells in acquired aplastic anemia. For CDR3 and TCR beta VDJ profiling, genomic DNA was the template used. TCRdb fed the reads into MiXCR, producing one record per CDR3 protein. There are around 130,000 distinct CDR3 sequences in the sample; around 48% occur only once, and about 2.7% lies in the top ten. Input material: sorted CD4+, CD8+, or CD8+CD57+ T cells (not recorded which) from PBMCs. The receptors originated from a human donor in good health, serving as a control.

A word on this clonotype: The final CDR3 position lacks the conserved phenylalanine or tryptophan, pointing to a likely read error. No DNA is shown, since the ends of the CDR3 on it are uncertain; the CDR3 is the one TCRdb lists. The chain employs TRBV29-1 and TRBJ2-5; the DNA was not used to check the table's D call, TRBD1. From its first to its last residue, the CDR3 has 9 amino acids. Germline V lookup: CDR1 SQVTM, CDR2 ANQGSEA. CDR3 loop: CSVGTPQNT.

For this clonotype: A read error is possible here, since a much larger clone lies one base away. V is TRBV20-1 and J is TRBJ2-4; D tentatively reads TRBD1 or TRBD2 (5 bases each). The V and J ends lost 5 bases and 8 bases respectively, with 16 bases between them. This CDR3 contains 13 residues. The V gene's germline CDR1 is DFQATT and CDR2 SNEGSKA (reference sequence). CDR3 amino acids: CSALGVLEDIQYF. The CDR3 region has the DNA TGCAGTGCTCTGGGGGTTCTTGAAGACATTCAGTACTTC.

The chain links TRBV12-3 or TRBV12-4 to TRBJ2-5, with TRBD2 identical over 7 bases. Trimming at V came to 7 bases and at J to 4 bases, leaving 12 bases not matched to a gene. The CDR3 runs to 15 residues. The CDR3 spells CASKLSGGGVETQYF. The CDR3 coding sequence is TGTGCCAGCAAGTTGTCGGGGGGTGGGGTAGAGACCCAGTACTTC.

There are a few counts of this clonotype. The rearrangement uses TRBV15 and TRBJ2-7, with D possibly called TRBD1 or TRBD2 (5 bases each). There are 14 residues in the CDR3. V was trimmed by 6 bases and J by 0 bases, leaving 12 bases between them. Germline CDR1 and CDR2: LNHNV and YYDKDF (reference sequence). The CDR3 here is CATRHLGDSYEQYF. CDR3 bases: TGTGCCACCAGGCATCTGGGGGACTCCTACGAGCAGTACTTC.

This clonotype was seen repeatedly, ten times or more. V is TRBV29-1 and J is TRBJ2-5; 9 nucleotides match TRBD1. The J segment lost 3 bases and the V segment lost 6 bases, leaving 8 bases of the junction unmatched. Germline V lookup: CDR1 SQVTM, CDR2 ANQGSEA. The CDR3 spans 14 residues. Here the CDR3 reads CSVRTGQGEETQYF. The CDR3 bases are TGCAGCGTCCGGACGGGACAGGGAGAAGAGACCCAGTACTTC.

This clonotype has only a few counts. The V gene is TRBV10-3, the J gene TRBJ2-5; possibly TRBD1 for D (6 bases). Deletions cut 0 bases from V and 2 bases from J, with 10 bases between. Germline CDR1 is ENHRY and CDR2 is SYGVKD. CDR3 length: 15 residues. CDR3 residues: CAISESRTVQETQYF. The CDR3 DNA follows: TGTGCCATCAGTGAGTCGCGGACAGTACAAGAGACCCAGTACTTC.

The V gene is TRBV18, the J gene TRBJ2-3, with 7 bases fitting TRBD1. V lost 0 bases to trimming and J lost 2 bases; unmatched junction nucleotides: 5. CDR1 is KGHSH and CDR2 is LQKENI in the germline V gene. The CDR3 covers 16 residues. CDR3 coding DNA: TGTGCCAGCTCACCACCTCAGGGACAGACCACAGATACGCAGTATTTT. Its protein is CASSPPQGQTTDTQYF.

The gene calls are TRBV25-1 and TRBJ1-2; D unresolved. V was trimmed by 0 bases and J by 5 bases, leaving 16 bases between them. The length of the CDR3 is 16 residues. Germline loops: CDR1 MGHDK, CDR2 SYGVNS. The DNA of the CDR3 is TGTGCCAGCAGTGAATATAGGGCCGAGGGCCGGTATGGCTACACCTTC. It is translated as CASSEYRAEGRYGYTF.

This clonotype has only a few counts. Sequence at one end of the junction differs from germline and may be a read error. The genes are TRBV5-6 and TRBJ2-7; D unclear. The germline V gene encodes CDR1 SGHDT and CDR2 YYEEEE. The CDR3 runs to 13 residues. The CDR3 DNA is TGTGCCAGCAGCTTCACACAAAACTACGAGCGGTACTTC. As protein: CASSFTQNYERYF. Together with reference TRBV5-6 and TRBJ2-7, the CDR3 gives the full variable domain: DAGVTQSPTHLIKTRGQQVTLRCSPKSGHDTVSWYQQALGQGPQFIFQYYEEEERQRGNFPDRFSGHQFPNYSSELNVNALLLGDSALYLCASSFTQNYERYFGPGTRLTVT.

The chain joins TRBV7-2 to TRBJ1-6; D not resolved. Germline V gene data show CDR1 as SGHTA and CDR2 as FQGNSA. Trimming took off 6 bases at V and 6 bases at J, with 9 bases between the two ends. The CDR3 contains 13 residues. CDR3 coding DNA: TGTGCCAGCAGTTCCCGGATTAATTCACCCCTCCACTTT. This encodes CASSSRINSPLHF.

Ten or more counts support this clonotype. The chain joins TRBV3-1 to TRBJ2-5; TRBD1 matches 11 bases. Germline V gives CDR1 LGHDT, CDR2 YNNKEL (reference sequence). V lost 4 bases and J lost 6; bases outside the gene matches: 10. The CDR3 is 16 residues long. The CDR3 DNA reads TGTGCCAGCAGCCCCCCACTAGGGGACAGGGGGAAGACCCAGTACTTC. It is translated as CASSPPLGDRGKTQYF.

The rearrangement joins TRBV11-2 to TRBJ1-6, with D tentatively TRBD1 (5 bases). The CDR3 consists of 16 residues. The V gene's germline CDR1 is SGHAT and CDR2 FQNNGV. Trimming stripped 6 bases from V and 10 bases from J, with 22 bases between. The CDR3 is CASRSGVGVVRSPLHF. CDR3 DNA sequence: TGTGCCAGCAGATCGGGGGTAGGGGTTGTGCGCTCACCCCTCCACTTT.

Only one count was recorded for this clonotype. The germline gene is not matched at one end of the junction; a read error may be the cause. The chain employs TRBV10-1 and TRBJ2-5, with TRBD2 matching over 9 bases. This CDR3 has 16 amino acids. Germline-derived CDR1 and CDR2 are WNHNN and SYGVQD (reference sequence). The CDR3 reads CATSDQAGGHQETQYF. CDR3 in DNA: TGTGCCACCAGTGACCAGGCGGGGGGGCACCAAGAGACCCAGTACTTC.

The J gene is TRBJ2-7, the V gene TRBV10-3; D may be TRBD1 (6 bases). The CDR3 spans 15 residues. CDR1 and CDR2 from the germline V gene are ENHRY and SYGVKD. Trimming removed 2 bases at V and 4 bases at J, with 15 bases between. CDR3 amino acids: CAISEGTSEGYEQYF. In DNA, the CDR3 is TGTGCCATCAGTGAGGGGACATCAGAAGGATACGAGCAGTACTTC.

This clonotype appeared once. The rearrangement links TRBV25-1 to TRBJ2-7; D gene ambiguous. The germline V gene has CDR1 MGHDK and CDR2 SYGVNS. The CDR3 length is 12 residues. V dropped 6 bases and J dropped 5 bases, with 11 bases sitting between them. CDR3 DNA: TGTGCCAGCAGCTTAGTCCCGCACGAGCAGTACTTC. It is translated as CASSLVPHEQYF.

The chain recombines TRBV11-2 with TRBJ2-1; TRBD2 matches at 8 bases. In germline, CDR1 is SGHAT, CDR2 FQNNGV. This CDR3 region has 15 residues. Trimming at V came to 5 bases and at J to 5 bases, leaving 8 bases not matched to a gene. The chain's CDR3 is CASSPKRGRDNEQFF. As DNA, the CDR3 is TGTGCCAGCAGCCCGAAGCGGGGGCGGGACAATGAGCAGTTCTTC.

CDR3 coding DNA: TGCAGTGCCGAGACCGGGACAGGGGTTTCACCCCTCCACTTT. Its translation is CSAETGTGVSPLHF. The rearrangement links TRBV20-1 to TRBJ1-6; TRBD1 matches at 10 bases. The germline V gene encodes CDR1 DFQATT and CDR2 SNEGSKA (reference sequence). The CDR3 runs 14 residues. Germline trimming cut 6 bases from V and 9 bases from J; bases unmatched to any gene: 8.

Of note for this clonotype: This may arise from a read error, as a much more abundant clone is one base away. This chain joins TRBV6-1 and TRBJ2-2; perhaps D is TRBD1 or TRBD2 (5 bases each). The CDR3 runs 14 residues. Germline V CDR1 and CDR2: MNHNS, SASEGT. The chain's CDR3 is CASSEARGIGVLFF. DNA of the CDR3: TGTGCCAGCAGTGAAGCTAGGGGCATCGGGGTGCTGTTTTTT.

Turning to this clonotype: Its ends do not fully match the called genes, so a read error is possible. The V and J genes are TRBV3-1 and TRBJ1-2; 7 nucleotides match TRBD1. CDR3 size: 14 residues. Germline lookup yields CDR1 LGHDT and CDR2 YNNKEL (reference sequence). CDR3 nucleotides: TGTCCCAGCAGTAGCAACCGGGACAGACGAGGCTACACCTTC. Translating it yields CPSSSNRDRRGYTF.

In nucleotides, the CDR3 is TGTGCCAGCAGTGAATTCCCAGGGTCGGGCGAGACCCAGTACTTC. It codes for CASSEFPGSGETQYF. The rearrangement joins TRBV25-1 to TRBJ2-5; D is perhaps TRBD1 (5 bases). V shed 1 base and J shed 5 bases, with 14 bases lying between them. The germline V gene has CDR1 MGHDK and CDR2 SYGVNS. This CDR3 region has 15 residues.

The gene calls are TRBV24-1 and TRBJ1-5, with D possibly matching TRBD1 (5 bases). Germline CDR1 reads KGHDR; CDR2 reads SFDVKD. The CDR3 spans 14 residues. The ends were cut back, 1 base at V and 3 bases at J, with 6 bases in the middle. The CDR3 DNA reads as TGTGCCACCAGTGATTTAGGGACCAATCAGCCCCAGCATTTT. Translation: CATSDLGTNQPQHF.

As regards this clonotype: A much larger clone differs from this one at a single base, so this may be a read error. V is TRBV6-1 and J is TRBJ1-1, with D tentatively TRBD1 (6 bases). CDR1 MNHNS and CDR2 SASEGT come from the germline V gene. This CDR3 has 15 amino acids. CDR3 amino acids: CAGRPPKTGNTEAFF. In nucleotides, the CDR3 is TGTGCCGGCAGACCCCCTAAGACAGGGAACACTGAAGCTTTCTTT.

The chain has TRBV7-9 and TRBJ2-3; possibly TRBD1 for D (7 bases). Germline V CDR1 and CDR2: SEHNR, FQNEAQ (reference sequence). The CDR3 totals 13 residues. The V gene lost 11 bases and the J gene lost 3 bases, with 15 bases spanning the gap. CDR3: CALQGGGTDTQYF. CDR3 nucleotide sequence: TGTGCCCTCCAGGGGGGAGGAACAGATACGCAGTATTTT. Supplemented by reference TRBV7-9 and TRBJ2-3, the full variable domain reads DTGVSQNPRHKITKRGQNVTFRCDPISEHNRLYWYRQTLGQGPEFLTYFQNEAQLEKSRLLSDRFSAERPKGSFSTLEIQRTEQGDSAMYLCALQGGGTDTQYFGPGTRLTVL.

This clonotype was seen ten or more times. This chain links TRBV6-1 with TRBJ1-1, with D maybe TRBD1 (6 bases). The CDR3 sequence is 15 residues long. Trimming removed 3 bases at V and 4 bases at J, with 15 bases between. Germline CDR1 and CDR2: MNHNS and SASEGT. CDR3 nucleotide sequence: TGTGCCAGCAGTGAGTTACAGGGATGGGGCACTGAAGCTTTCTTT. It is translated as CASSELQGWGTEAFF.

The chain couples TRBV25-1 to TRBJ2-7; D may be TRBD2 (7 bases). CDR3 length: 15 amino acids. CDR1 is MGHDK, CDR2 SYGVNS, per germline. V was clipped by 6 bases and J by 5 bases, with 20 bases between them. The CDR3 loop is CASSQATAGAHEQYF. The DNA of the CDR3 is TGTGCCAGCAGCCAAGCGACGGCGGGGGCACACGAGCAGTACTTC.

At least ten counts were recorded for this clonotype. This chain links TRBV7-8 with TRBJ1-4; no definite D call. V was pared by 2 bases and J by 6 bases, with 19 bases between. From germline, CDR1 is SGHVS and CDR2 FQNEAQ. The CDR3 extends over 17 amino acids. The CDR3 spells CASSLNAYPDTDEKLFF. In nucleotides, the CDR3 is TGTGCCAGCAGCTTAAACGCCTATCCGGATACGGATGAAAAACTGTTTTTT.

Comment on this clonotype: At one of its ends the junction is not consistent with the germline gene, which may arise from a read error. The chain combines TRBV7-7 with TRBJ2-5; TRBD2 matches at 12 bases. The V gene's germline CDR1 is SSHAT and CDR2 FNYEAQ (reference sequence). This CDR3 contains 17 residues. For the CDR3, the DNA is TGTGCTAGCAGCCCGATGTTGGCTAGCGGGGGGGCGGAGACCCAGTACTTC. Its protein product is CASSPMLASGGAETQYF.